The clone carrying this T cell receptor beta chain was observed at least ten times. Authors of the study amplified TCR beta CDR3 regions from RNA transcripts. First-round RT-PCR targeting the TCR CDR3 was performed with the HTBI primer set. From the multiplex PCR reads, TCRdb called clonotypes with MiXCR, one entry per CDR3 protein. The data contain approximately 430,000 distinct CDR3 sequences, approximately 15% of them seen just once; the ten biggest clones take up about 13%. The entry originates in a study of T cells in Graves' hyperthyroidism and ophthalmopathy. The V gene's germline CDR1 is KGHDR and CDR2 SFDVKD. V was trimmed by 4 bases and J by 4 bases, leaving 9 bases between them. The CDR3 contains 13 residues. The authors took PBMCs from over 8.5 ml fresh peripheral blood.

The genes are TRBV24-1 and TRBJ1-2; no clear D. This receptor was obtained from a young man with Graves' ophthalmopathy. The specimen was blood. The CDR3 here is CATSDHDTYGYTF. The CDR3 bases are TGTGCCACCAGTGACCACGACACCTATGGCTACACCTTC.